The 28 T cell receptor beta chains below come from one sample, sequenced in a study of blood T cells in healthy people across ages. A second PCR of about 7 to 11 cycles used a sample-barcoded 5' primer and a J-beta primer mix. Via MiXCR, TCRdb re-called the 5' RACE reads, giving one row per CDR3 protein. The sample lists roughly 800,000 distinct CDR3 sequences, approximately 25% occurring once. These data also formed part of another study, on T cells of mothers and their children.

Sequencing was performed on blood. The receptors come from a boy aged 5-17 years in good health.

This clonotype showed up just a few times. The rearrangement uses TRBV20-1 and TRBJ2-5, with D hard to call. CDR1 and CDR2 from the germline V gene are DFQATT and SNEGSKA (reference sequence). The V gene lost 4 bases and the J gene lost 5 bases, with 17 bases spanning the gap. The length of the CDR3 is 14 residues. CDR3 in amino acids: CSATRLTLRETQYF. In nucleotides, the CDR3 is TGCAGTGCTACAAGACTTACCCTCCGGGAGACCCAGTACTTC.

This rearrangement joins TRBV3-1 to TRBJ1-4, with D unresolved. V lost 3 bases to trimming and J lost 0 bases, with 11 bases between them. Germline assignment: CDR1 LGHDT and CDR2 YNNKEL (reference sequence). This CDR3 region has 16 residues. The CDR3 loop is CASSHRRGATNEKLFF. CDR3 nucleotide sequence: TGTGCCAGCAGCCACAGAAGAGGAGCAACTAATGAAAAACTGTTTTTT.

In its sample, this clonotype was seen a few times. The chain recombines TRBV4-3 with TRBJ2-2, with a tentative D call TRBD1 (5 bases). Trimming removed 1 base from V and 1 base from J, with 10 bases in between. This CDR3 is built from 16 residues. Germline values: CDR1 LGHNA, CDR2 YSLEER. CDR3 nucleotide sequence: TGCGCCAGCAGCCAAGCCGGCCAGGGGAACACCGGGGAGCTGTTTTTT. It yields the protein CASSQAGQGNTGELFF.

In this sample, this clonotype turned up a few times. The V call is TRBV29-1, the J call TRBJ2-4; the D is unclear. CDR1 and CDR2 from the germline V gene are SQVTM and ANQGSEA. The CDR3 covers 13 residues. Deletions cut 5 bases from V and 0 bases from J, with 8 bases between. The CDR3 DNA follows: TGCAGCGTTTTTAAGATAGCCAAAAACATTCAGTACTTC. Translated, it gives CSVFKIAKNIQYF. The full variable domain, completed using reference TRBV29-1 and TRBJ2-4, is SAVISQKPSRDICQRGTSLTIQCQVDSQVTMMFWYRQQPGQSLTLIATANQGSEATYESGFVIDKFPISRPNLTFSTLTVSNMSPEDSSIYLCSVFKIAKNIQYFGAGTRLSVL.

The chain joins TRBV4-2 to TRBJ1-1, with no clear D. Germline-derived CDR1 and CDR2 are LGHNA and YNFKEQ. This CDR3 comprises 14 residues. Trimming took 0 bases from V and 7 from J, leaving 12 bases between them. The chain's CDR3 is CASSQDLKANEAFF. CDR3 sequence (DNA): TGTGCCAGCAGCCAAGATCTGAAGGCCAATGAAGCTTTCTTT.

The chain couples TRBV7-2 to TRBJ2-1, with TRBD2 matching 9 bases. The CDR3 loop spans 19 amino acids. Trimming cost V 3 bases and J 0 bases; bases outside gene matches: 12. CDR1 is SGHTA and CDR2 is FQGNSA in the germline V gene. The CDR3: CASSFPTSVAGVSYNEQFF. The DNA for the CDR3 is TGTGCCAGCAGCTTCCCCACCTCGGTAGCGGGGGTCTCCTACAATGAGCAGTTCTTC.

A few counts support this clonotype. This chain joins TRBV7-9 and TRBJ2-2, with a weak D call TRBD1 (5 bases). Between the trimmed V and J ends, which lost 2 bases and 0 bases, there was a span of 10 bases. Germline CDR1 and CDR2: SEHNR and FQNEAQ (reference sequence). This CDR3 is built from 16 residues. CDR3 nucleotide sequence: TGTGCCAGCAGCTTATTCAGGGCTTCGAACACCGGGGAGCTGTTTTTT. It translates to CASSLFRASNTGELFF.

The genes are TRBV6-6 and TRBJ2-1; 7 bases fit TRBD2. Trimming removed 7 bases from V and 3 bases from J; junction bases left unmatched: 12. CDR3 size: 16 residues. CDR1 is MNHNY and CDR2 is SVGAGI in the germline V gene (reference sequence). This chain's CDR3 is CASIRTSGTIYNEQFF. In DNA form, the CDR3 reads TGTGCCAGCATCCGAACCTCCGGGACTATCTACAATGAGCAGTTCTTC.

This clonotype was counted only a few times. CDR3 DNA sequence: TGTGCCACCAGTGATTCCCAGATGAGCGGGAGGGACAATGAGCAGTTCTTC. Translating it yields CATSDSQMSGRDNEQFF. The rearrangement uses TRBV24-1 and TRBJ2-1; 10 bases are a match to TRBD2. This CDR3 is built from 17 residues. Losses at the gene ends were 2 bases for V and 5 bases for J; bases not matched to a gene: 8. Germline lookup yields CDR1 KGHDR and CDR2 SFDVKD.

The rearrangement joins TRBV3-1 to TRBJ2-1; TRBD2 might be the D (5 bases). CDR1 is LGHDT and CDR2 is YNNKEL in the germline V gene (reference sequence). The ends were cut back, 3 bases at V and 9 bases at J, with 12 bases in the middle. This CDR3 region has 13 residues. CDR3 nucleotides: TGTGCCAGCAGCCACGGGTCCGCGGGTGAGCAGTTCTTC. Its protein product is CASSHGSAGEQFF.

This chain links TRBV28 with TRBJ2-6; tentative D call: TRBD2 (7 bases). Germline values: CDR1 MDHEN, CDR2 SYDVKM. CDR3 length: 17 amino acids. Trimming shortened V by 5 bases and J by 2 bases, and 16 bases separated the two germline ends. Here the CDR3 DNA reads TGTGCCAGCAGTCCCCGGGGAGGGGGTGCTGGGGCCAACGTCCTGACTTTC. It specifies CASSPRGGGAGANVLTF. Variable domain in full (rest from reference TRBV28 and TRBJ2-6): DVKVTQSSRYLVKRTGEKVFLECVQDMDHENMFWYRQDPGLGLRLIYFSYDVKMKEKGDIPEGYSVSREKKERFSLILESASTNQTSMYLCASSPRGGGAGANVLTFGAGSRLTVL.

The chain links TRBV4-3 to TRBJ1-1, with D perhaps matching TRBD1 (6 bases). The CDR3 loop spans 17 amino acids. The V end was cut by 0 bases, the J end by 5 bases, with 19 bases between. In germline, CDR1 is LGHNA, CDR2 YSLEER. The CDR3: CASSQDPPGGARTEAFF. CDR3 nucleotides: TGCGCCAGCAGCCAAGATCCGCCTGGGGGGGCGCGTACTGAAGCTTTCTTT.

The chain recombines TRBV20-1 with TRBJ1-6; D remains ambiguous. Germline lookup yields CDR1 DFQATT and CDR2 SNEGSKA (reference sequence). V shed 6 bases and J shed 0 bases, with 15 bases lying between them. The CDR3 is made up of 16 amino acids. The CDR3 DNA sequence: TGCAGTGCCAACGTTGATGGGTTCTCCTATAATTCACCCCTCCACTTT. Its translation is CSANVDGFSYNSPLHF.

This clonotype was detected many times. The chain uses TRBV7-8 and TRBJ2-7; 10 bases are shared with TRBD2. The V gene's germline CDR1 is SGHVS and CDR2 FQNEAQ. The V and J ends lost 3 bases and 5 bases, in that order; junction bases with no gene match: 4. The CDR3 extends over 14 amino acids. This CDR3 reads CASSFLAGDHEQYF. CDR3 nucleotide sequence: TGTGCCAGCAGCTTTCTAGCGGGAGACCACGAGCAGTACTTC.

This clonotype was counted once. At one boundary the junction diverges from the germline segment, which might be a read error. The V call is TRBV5-1, the J call TRBJ2-5; 11 bases map to TRBD2. The CDR3 sequence is 15 residues long. The germline V gene has CDR1 SGHRS and CDR2 YFSETQ. The CDR3 nucleotides are TGCGCCAGCAGCGCCGTCTCTGGTAGCGGGAGGGCCCGCTTCTTC. Translating gives CASSAVSGSGRARFF.

This clonotype has a handful of counts. The chain has TRBV7-2 and TRBJ2-3, with a weak D call TRBD2 (6 bases). CDR3 size: 13 residues. CDR1 SGHTA and CDR2 FQGNSA come from the germline V gene. The V end was cut by 0 bases, the J end by 5 bases, with 6 bases between. The CDR3 region has the DNA TGTGCCAGCAGCTTAGCGGAGGGAGATACGCAGTATTTT. It yields the protein CASSLAEGDTQYF.

This clonotype was observed a handful of times. The genes are TRBV14 and TRBJ2-7, with D unclear. The germline gives CDR1 SGHDN, CDR2 FVKESK. The length of the CDR3 is 13 residues. Between the trimmed V and J ends, which lost 0 bases and 3 bases, there was a span of 6 bases. CDR3 protein: CASSQDYLYEQYF. The CDR3, as DNA: TGTGCCAGCAGCCAAGACTACCTCTACGAGCAGTACTTC.

This clonotype was counted a few times. The rearrangement joins TRBV4-3 to TRBJ2-3; D may be TRBD1 (6 bases). The CDR3 extends over 17 amino acids. V lost 3 bases, J lost 4 bases, and 20 bases lay in between. Germline loops: CDR1 LGHNA, CDR2 YSLEER. In DNA form, the CDR3 reads TGCGCCAGCAGCCAGGAACACAGGGATGGTGTGTCAGATACGCAGTATTTT. This encodes CASSQEHRDGVSDTQYF.

In DNA form, the CDR3 reads TGCAGCGTTAGTATCGGGACAGGGGGCGATCAGCCCCAGCATTTT. It specifies CSVSIGTGGDQPQHF. The chain carries TRBV29-1 and TRBJ1-5, with 12 positions matching TRBD1. The V and J ends lost 5 bases and 5 bases, in that order; junction bases with no gene match: 7. The CDR3 extends over 15 amino acids. CDR1 and CDR2 (germline): SQVTM, ANQGSEA.

This clonotype was detected a few times. The chain combines TRBV28 with TRBJ1-1; no reliable D call. The CDR3 spans 13 residues. Trimming left V 5 bases short and J 1 base short, with 8 bases between. Germline assignment: CDR1 MDHEN and CDR2 SYDVKM. The DNA for the CDR3 is TGTGCCAGCAGTGTGTCTAGGAACACTGAAGCTTTCTTT. Encoded protein: CASSVSRNTEAFF.

This clonotype appeared a few times. The chain is built from TRBV7-2 and TRBJ1-5; 9 bases match TRBD1. CDR3 length: 18 amino acids. The junction had 11 bases not matched to a gene; V was cut back by 5 bases and J by 0 bases. CDR1 is SGHTA, CDR2 FQGNSA, per germline. Here the CDR3 reads CASSPGTGRGYSNQPQHF. The CDR3 bases are TGTGCCAGCAGCCCGGGGACAGGGAGGGGGTATAGCAATCAGCCCCAGCATTTT. The variable domain in full, completed from reference TRBV7-2 and TRBJ1-5, reads GAGVSQSPSNKVTEKGKDVELRCDPISGHTALYWYRQSLGQGLEFLIYFQGNSAPDKSGLPSDRFSAERTGGSVSTLTIQRTQQEDSAVYLCASSPGTGRGYSNQPQHFGDGTRLSIL.

Here the CDR3 reads CSAEDLFRGTDFYEQYF. The CDR3 DNA reads as TGCAGTGCTGAGGATCTCTTTCGAGGGACGGACTTCTACGAGCAGTACTTC. The chain employs TRBV20-1 and TRBJ2-7; possibly TRBD1 or TRBD2 for D (5 bases each). The CDR3 contains 17 residues. Germline loops: CDR1 DFQATT, CDR2 SNEGSKA (reference sequence). Trimming shortened V by 5 bases and J by 3 bases, and 26 bases separated the two germline ends.

This clonotype has more than one count but fewer than ten. V and J are TRBV4-1 and TRBJ2-7, with 10 nucleotides matching TRBD2. Germline V gene data show CDR1 as MGHRA and CDR2 as YSYEKL. This CDR3 is 14 amino acids long. Germline trimming cut 4 bases from V and 3 bases from J; bases unmatched to any gene: 3. CDR3 sequence (DNA): TGCGCCAGCAGCCGGGTAGCGGGGGGCTACGAGCAGTACTTC. Protein product: CASSRVAGGYEQYF.

The sample holds many counts of this clonotype. The rearrangement joins TRBV27 to TRBJ2-5; no definite D call. This CDR3 comprises 13 residues. In germline, CDR1 is MNHEY, CDR2 SMNVEV (reference sequence). V lost 4 bases to trimming and J lost 5 bases, with 11 bases between them. In nucleotides, the CDR3 is TGTGCCAGCAGTTACACGGCCGGGGAGACCCAGTACTTC. Protein product: CASSYTAGETQYF.

This clonotype was observed a few times. The V gene is TRBV20-1, the J gene TRBJ2-7; no clear D gene. The ends were cut back, 5 bases at V and 5 bases at J, with 7 bases in the middle. The CDR3 sequence is 10 residues long. The V gene's germline CDR1 is DFQATT and CDR2 SNEGSKA (reference sequence). This CDR3 is CSAFIHEQYF. The CDR3 DNA reads TGCAGTGCTTTCATCCACGAGCAGTACTTC.

This clonotype turned up a few times. V usage is TRBV7-8 and J usage is TRBJ2-1; the D gene is possibly TRBD1 (5 bases). The assigned J gene may be wrong: the sequence end matches TRBJ2-5 better. CDR1 is SGHVS, CDR2 FQNEAQ, per germline. CDR3 length: 16 residues. The DNA of the CDR3 is TGTGCCAGCAGCACACGATATGGGGCCTTACAAGAGACCCAGTACTTC. Translated, it gives CASSTRYGALQETQYF.

This clonotype has more than one count but fewer than ten. This chain's CDR3 is CASSQGQGLLETQYF. CDR3 coding DNA: TGCGCCAGCAGCCAAGGACAGGGGCTGCTCGAGACCCAGTACTTC. J is TRBJ2-5 and V is TRBV4-3, with 8 bases that match TRBD1. Germline V CDR1 and CDR2: LGHNA, YSLEER. The CDR3 covers 15 residues. J lost 5 bases, V lost 1 base, and 6 bases had no gene match.

This clonotype was observed a handful of times. The chain combines TRBV29-1 with TRBJ1-2; D possibly corresponds to TRBD1 (5 bases). The CDR3 consists of 13 residues. Germline CDR1 SQVTM, CDR2 ANQGSEA. V was trimmed by 4 bases and J by 0 bases, leaving 9 bases between them. The CDR3 bases are TGCAGCGTTGTCCCGACAGCTAACTATGGCTACACCTTC. Protein sequence: CSVVPTANYGYTF.